What follows is one T cell receptor beta chain and its context. The sample belongs to a study of beta chain features in type 1 diabetes. There are 16 residues in the CDR3. V gave up 1 base and J gave up 7 bases; unmatched junction bases: 9. From germline, CDR1 is LGHNA and CDR2 YSLEER. The study reverse transcribed the entire isolated RNA, so it sequenced expressed TCRB transcripts. TCRdb's table, derived via immunoSEQ multiplex PCR, lists solely in-frame clones and lacks some. The sample holds more than 110,000 clones, 6.9% seen once. The TCR sequence derives from a woman aged 30 to 39 in good health. Sequenced input: central memory CD4+ T cells from blood. The gene calls are TRBV4-3 and TRBJ2-1; TRBD2 aligns across 8 bases. CDR3 protein: CASSQGSGLAENEQFF. The CDR3 nucleotides read TGCGCCAGCAGCCAAGGTTCCGGACTAGCTGAGAATGAGCAGTTCTTC.